This is a list of T cell receptor beta chains from one sample in a study of blood T cell repertoires in COVID-19. TCRdb's copy holds only in-frame clones and misses some; the assay was immunoSEQ multiplex PCR. The sample lists around 98,000 clones, about 80% seen once, with about 24% in the top ten. Material: peripheral blood. Receptor source: a man between 65 and 85 years old with acute or convalescent COVID-19. CDR3s include the opening cysteine and the closing phenylalanine or tryptophan. The D gene is left open where the match is weak. Clone sizes are given selectively: once, few, many, or a class where the clone is expanded.

V	D	J	size	CDR3	DNA
TRBV7-2	TRBD1	TRBJ2-1	NA	CASSQRTGTYNEQFF	TGTGCCAGCAGCCAACGGACAGGGACCTACAATGAGCAGTTCTTC
TRBV2	NA	TRBJ2-7	once	CASSEDQGYEQYF	TGTGCCAGCAGTGAAGACCAGGGGTACGAGCAGTACTTC
TRBV10-2	NA	TRBJ2-5	NA	CASSEYLQRAGTQETQYF	TGCGCCAGCAGTGAGTACCTACAGAGGGCAGGCACCCAAGAGACCCAGTACTTC
TRBV3-1/TRBV3-2	NA	TRBJ2-7	NA	CASSPEAGLRGEQYF	TGTGCCAGCAGCCCAGAGGCGGGTCTTCGTGGCGAGCAGTACTTC
TRBV28	NA	TRBJ1-1	once	CASSVGYSGAFF	TGTGCCAGCAGTGTTGGGTACTCGGGAGCTTTCTTT
TRBV9	NA	TRBJ2-1	NA	CASSPGLTYNEQFF	TGTGCCAGCAGTCCGGGACTGACCTACAATGAGCAGTTCTTC
TRBV6-4	NA	TRBJ1-6	NA	CASSDSINSPLHF	TGTGCCAGCAGTGACTCCATCAATTCACCCCTCCACTTT
TRBV2	NA	TRBJ1-6	NA	CASRGYLQGKANSPLHF	TGTGCCAGCAGGGGGTACCTACAGGGAAAGGCAAACTCACCCCTCCACTTT
TRBV18	NA	TRBJ1-1	NA	CASSPRVGRGFYEAFF	TGTGCCAGCTCACCGAGAGTAGGGAGAGGGTTTTATGAAGCTTTCTTT
TRBV19	NA	TRBJ1-2	NA	CASSIIPGLATYGYTF	TGTGCCAGTAGTATAATTCCGGGACTGGCGACCTATGGCTACACCTTC
TRBV7-6	TRBD1	TRBJ2-7	NA	CASSPRQGIGSYEQYF	TGTGCCAGCAGCCCCAGACAGGGAATCGGCTCCTACGAGCAGTACTTC
TRBV9	TRBD1	TRBJ2-7	NA	CASSVGTVYEQYF	TGTGCCAGCAGCGTTGGGACAGTCTACGAGCAGTACTTC
TRBV3-1/TRBV3-2	TRBD2	TRBJ2-7	NA	CASSQGEWLAGGPEEQYF	TGTGCCAGCAGCCAAGGCGAGTGGCTAGCGGGAGGGCCAGAAGAGCAGTACTTC
TRBV15	TRBD1	TRBJ1-5	NA	CATSRVVQGNQPQHF	TGTGCCACCAGCAGAGTTGTACAGGGGAATCAGCCCCAGCATTTT
TRBV14	NA	TRBJ1-4	NA	CASSQGMGGGKLFF	TGTGCCAGCAGCCAAGGGATGGGAGGGGGAAAACTGTTTTTT
TRBV5-1	NA	TRBJ2-5	once	CASSLSETQYF	TGCGCCAGCAGCTTGTCTGAGACCCAGTACTTC
TRBV18	TRBD1	TRBJ1-1	NA	CASSGQANTEAFF	TGTGCCAGCTCAGGACAGGCTAACACTGAAGCTTTCTTT
TRBV24-1	NA	TRBJ1-5	NA	CATSDPGNQPQHF	TGTGCCACCAGTGACCCTGGCAATCAGCCCCAGCATTTT
TRBV2	NA	TRBJ2-5	NA	CASRYSQTQYF	TGTGCCAGCAGGTACTCCCAGACCCAGTACTTC
TRBV3-1/TRBV3-2	NA	TRBJ2-5	NA	CASSISGVTQYF	TGTGCCAGCAGCATCAGCGGCGTGACCCAGTACTTC
TRBV27	NA	TRBJ2-7	NA	CASAGQLGYEQYF	TGTGCCAGCGCTGGACAGCTTGGGTACGAGCAGTACTTC
TRBV7-2	NA	TRBJ1-6	NA	CASSPQGRERNSPLHF	TGTGCCAGCAGCCCTCAGGGGCGGGAGAGGAATTCACCCCTCCACTTT
TRBV21-1	NA	TRBJ2-1	NA	CASSKNPDRAYNEQFF	TGTGCCAGCAGCAAAAATCCAGACCGAGCGTACAATGAGCAGTTCTTC
TRBV2	TRBD1	TRBJ1-1	NA	CAGGQGGNTEAFF	TGTGCCGGAGGACAGGGGGGGAACACTGAAGCTTTCTTT
TRBV18	TRBD2	TRBJ2-2	NA	CASSPVSYSGKLNTGELFF	TGTGCCAGCTCACCAGTATCTTATAGCGGGAAGTTGAACACCGGGGAGCTGTTTTTT
TRBV19	TRBD1	TRBJ2-7	few	CASSRRGQGGSYEQYF	TGTGCCAGTAGTCGCCGCGGACAGGGGGGATCCTACGAGCAGTACTTC
TRBV5-6	NA	TRBJ2-3	NA	CASSTPADTQYF	TGTGCCAGCAGCACCCCCGCGGATACGCAGTATTTT
TRBV5-6	TRBD1	TRBJ1-4	few	CASSLLGQGTEKLFF	TGTGCCAGCAGCTTGTTGGGACAGGGGACTGAAAAACTGTTTTTT
TRBV7-8	TRBD1	TRBJ1-3	NA	CASSLAPLTGANTIYF	TGTGCCAGCAGCTTAGCCCCACTGACAGGGGCAAACACCATATATTTT
TRBV20-1	NA	TRBJ1-6	few	CSASFNRGRSPLHF	TGCAGTGCTAGTTTCAATCGGGGAAGGTCACCCCTCCACTTT
TRBV3-1/TRBV3-2	TRBD2	TRBJ2-7	NA	CASSHRAGVLYEQYF	TGTGCCAGCAGCCATAGAGCGGGAGTCCTCTACGAGCAGTACTTC
TRBV2	NA	TRBJ1-2	NA	CASSDLGGSHIGFF	TGTGCCAGCAGTGATCTTGGCGGGTCACACATTGGTTTCTTC
TRBV5-1	TRBD2	TRBJ2-3	NA	CASSLGSGNTSPSLKYF	TGCGCCAGCAGCTTGGGTAGCGGGAACACCTCCCCATCTCTGAAGTATTTT
TRBV6-5	NA	TRBJ2-7	NA	CASSYSTGTYEQYF	TGTGCCAGCAGTTACTCGACTGGAACCTACGAGCAGTACTTC
TRBV19	NA	TRBJ2-1	NA	CASSISSSEDNEQFF	TGTGCCAGTAGTATTTCGTCTAGCGAAGACAATGAGCAGTTCTTC
TRBV15	TRBD2	TRBJ2-1	NA	CATRLAGESPYNEQFF	TGTGCCACCAGGCTCGCGGGAGAATCTCCATACAATGAGCAGTTCTTC
TRBV7-2	TRBD2	TRBJ2-7	NA	CASSPRTGGASGSEQYF	TGTGCCAGCAGCCCCCGGACTGGTGGCGCTAGCGGTTCGGAGCAGTACTTC
TRBV19	NA	TRBJ2-4	NA	CASSITGAKNIQYF	TGTGCCAGTAGTATCACAGGGGCCAAAAACATTCAGTACTTC
TRBV6-1	TRBD1	TRBJ1-2	NA	CASSEARGRANYGYTF	TGTGCCAGCAGCGAAGCTAGGGGGCGAGCTAACTATGGCTACACCTTC
TRBV7-8	TRBD1	TRBJ1-3	NA	CASSLVGQDNSGNTIYF	TGTGCCAGCAGCTTAGTGGGACAGGATAACTCTGGAAACACCATATATTTT
TRBV12-3/TRBV12-4	NA	TRBJ1-4	NA	CASTPRVNEKLFF	TGTGCCAGCACCCCTCGGGTGAACGAAAAACTGTTTTTT
TRBV5-1	TRBD2	TRBJ2-3	NA	CASSLRLAGEWQYF	TGCGCCAGCAGCTTGCGACTAGCGGGAGAGTGGCAGTATTTT
TRBV4-1	NA	TRBJ1-5	NA	CASSQERWQPQHF	TGCGCCAGCAGCCAAGAACGGTGGCAGCCCCAGCATTTT
TRBV6-4	NA	TRBJ1-4	NA	CASSDNSGLTNEKLFF	TGTGCCAGCAGTGATAACTCGGGACTGACTAATGAAAAACTGTTTTTT
TRBV4-2	TRBD2	TRBJ2-1	NA	CASSQEASGTYNEQFF	TGTGCCAGCAGCCAAGAGGCTAGCGGGACCTACAATGAGCAGTTCTTC
TRBV5-1	TRBD1	TRBJ1-2	NA	CASSLGVRDSSRPGYGYTF	TGCGCCAGCAGCTTGGGGGTACGGGACAGCTCACGCCCTGGCTATGGCTACACCTTC
TRBV7-8	NA	TRBJ1-3	few	CASSLARPSRRVSGNTIYF	TGTGCCAGCAGCTTAGCGCGCCCCTCGAGGAGGGTCTCTGGAAACACCATATATTTT
TRBV2	TRBD2	TRBJ2-3	NA	CASSDGRVGTDTQYF	TGTGCCAGCAGTGATGGGAGGGTGGGCACAGATACGCAGTATTTT
TRBV12-3/TRBV12-4	TRBD1	TRBJ2-1	NA	CASSSGQVKEFF	TGTGCCAGCAGTTCGGGACAGGTTAAGGAGTTCTTC
TRBV28	TRBD1	TRBJ1-1	NA	CASSPGQGRGTEAFF	TGTGCCAGCAGTCCCGGACAGGGCCGAGGCACTGAAGCTTTCTTT
TRBV21-1	NA	TRBJ2-5	once	CASSKGAPHKETQYF	TGTGCCAGCAGCAAAGGAGCCCCCCATAAAGAGACCCAGTACTTC
TRBV14	TRBD1	TRBJ1-4	NA	CASNSQGASEKLFF	TGTGCCAGCAACTCCCAGGGGGCCTCTGAAAAACTGTTTTTT
TRBV4-1	TRBD2	TRBJ2-7	NA	CASSHRTSVGYEQYF	TGCGCCAGCAGCCACAGGACTAGCGTAGGTTACGAGCAGTACTTC
TRBV7-8	NA	TRBJ2-6	NA	CASSLDTGANVLTF	TGTGCCAGCAGCTTAGACACCGGGGCCAACGTCCTGACTTTC
TRBV5-4	TRBD1	TRBJ1-1	NA	CASSPDRDTEAFF	TGTGCCAGCAGCCCGGACAGGGACACTGAAGCTTTCTTT
TRBV28	NA	TRBJ2-3	NA	CASSSPDSRDTQYF	TGTGCCAGCAGTTCCCCGGACAGTCGAGATACGCAGTATTTT
TRBV7-8	NA	TRBJ1-5	NA	CASSRIQQGLGNNQPQHF	TGTGCCAGCAGCCGTATACAGCAGGGTTTAGGGAATAATCAGCCCCAGCATTTT
TRBV5-8	TRBD2	TRBJ2-5	NA	CASTLKGQVRLAGGETQYF	TGTGCCAGCACCTTGAAGGGGCAGGTCCGACTAGCGGGAGGAGAGACCCAGTACTTC
TRBV29-1	TRBD1	TRBJ2-2	NA	CSVPSQRAGGRTGELFF	TGCAGCGTCCCATCCCAGAGGGCAGGGGGCCGAACCGGGGAGCTGTTTTTT
TRBV7-2	NA	TRBJ1-1	NA	CASSLGFPFEAFF	TGTGCCAGCAGCTTAGGTTTTCCGTTTGAAGCTTTCTTT